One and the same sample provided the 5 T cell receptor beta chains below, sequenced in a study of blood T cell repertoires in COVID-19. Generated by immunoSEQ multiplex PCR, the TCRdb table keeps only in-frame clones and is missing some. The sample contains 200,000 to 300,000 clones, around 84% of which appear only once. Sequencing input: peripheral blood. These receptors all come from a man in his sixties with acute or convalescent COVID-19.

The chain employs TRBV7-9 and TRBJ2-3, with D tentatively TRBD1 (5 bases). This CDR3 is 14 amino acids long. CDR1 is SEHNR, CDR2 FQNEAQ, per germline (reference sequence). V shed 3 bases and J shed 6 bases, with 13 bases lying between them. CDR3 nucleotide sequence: TGTGCCAGCAGCTTCTCCAGGGAAGTGGATACGCAGTATTTT. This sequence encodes CASSFSREVDTQYF.

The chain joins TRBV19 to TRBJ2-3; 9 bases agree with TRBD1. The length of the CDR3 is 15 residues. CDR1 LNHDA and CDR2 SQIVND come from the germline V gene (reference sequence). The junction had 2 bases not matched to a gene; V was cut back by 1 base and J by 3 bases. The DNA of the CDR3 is TGTGCCAGTAGTATAGGCGGACAGGGGACAGATACGCAGTATTTT. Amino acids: CASSIGGQGTDTQYF.

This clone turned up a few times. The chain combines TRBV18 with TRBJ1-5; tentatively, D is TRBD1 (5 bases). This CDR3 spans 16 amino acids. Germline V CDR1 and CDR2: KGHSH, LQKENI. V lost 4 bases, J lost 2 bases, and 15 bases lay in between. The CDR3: CASSLQVSSGNQPQHF. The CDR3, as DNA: TGTGCCAGCTCACTACAGGTCTCTTCGGGCAATCAGCCCCAGCATTTT.

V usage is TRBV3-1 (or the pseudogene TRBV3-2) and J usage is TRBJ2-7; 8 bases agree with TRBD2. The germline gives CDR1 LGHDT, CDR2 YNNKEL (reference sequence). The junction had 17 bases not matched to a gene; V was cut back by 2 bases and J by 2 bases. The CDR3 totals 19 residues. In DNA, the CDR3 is TGTGCCAGCAGCCAAACCCCTTCCGGGCCTAGCGGGCTGACCTACGAGCAGTACTTC. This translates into CASSQTPSGPSGLTYEQYF.

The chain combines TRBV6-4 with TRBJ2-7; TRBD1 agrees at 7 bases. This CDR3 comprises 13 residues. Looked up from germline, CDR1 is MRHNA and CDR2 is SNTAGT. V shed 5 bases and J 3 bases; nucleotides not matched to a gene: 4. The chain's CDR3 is CASSTRQGYEQYF. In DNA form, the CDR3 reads TGTGCCAGCAGTACCCGACAGGGCTACGAGCAGTACTTC.